The present entry profiles one T cell receptor beta chain with its context. What this receptor recognizes is not known. No base quality information exists; no much larger clone differs at one position. V loses 4 bases at its end and J loses 1 base; junction bases beyond the gene matches: 8. CDR3 length: 16 amino acids, cysteine to phenylalanine. The CDR3 DNA has 48 bases and is translated from base 1. CDR1 and CDR2, looked up from the germline V gene, are LGHNA and YSLEER. This specimen belongs to a study of blood T cell repertoires in COVID-19 (dated by TCRdb to 2020 to 2021). Looking at the study overall: Samples covering the acute and convalescent phases of COVID-19 were provided by collaborators in the United States, Italy and Spain. The material from the prospective study consisted of cDNA or gDNA derived from T cells, B-cell-depleted T cells, or PBMCs. The dataset comprised deeply sampled blood TCRbeta repertoires from subjects exposed to, actively infected with, or recovered from COVID-19. The repertoires were released in a freely available public database intended as a resource for research on the immune response to SARS-CoV-2. The samples were drawn from two sources: the first 160 participants of the ongoing ImmuneRACE study, and 1,200 or so subjects contributed by 6 global collaborators. Nearly every sample came with metadata listing a de-identified subject ID, COVID-19 status, age in years and sex. Where available, HLA class I and class II types were taken from metadata supplied by the sample provider and were not determined by assay-based typing. Summary of the overall study and its limitations: The amount of clinical and demographic metadata varied by source and participant and was provided uncurated.

Whole blood was collected in K2EDTA tubes by collaborating institutions according to the institutions' own protocols. For TCRbeta analysis, collaborators shipped samples in one of three forms: frozen whole blood, isolated PBMCs, or DNA extracted from either of those sample types. TCRbeta CDR3 regions were amplified from genomic DNA by means of the immunoSEQ Assay, a bias-controlled multiplex PCR. Per the authors' processing: The number of nucleated cells in each sample was estimated by amplification of reference gene primers within the assay. Sequence reads were collapsed and filtered to measure the absolute abundance of every unique TCRbeta CDR3 rearrangement. For each sample, productive Simpson clonality was calculated as the square root of Simpson's diversity index over productive rearrangements. The clones in this table, taken by TCRdb from immuneACCESS, are in-frame only. Not every clone is retained; where verified, under half of the shortfall comes from an unresolved V gene, and the cause of the rest is unknown. The DNA gave D and trimming, while V, J and clone size come from that table. This sample gives about 140,000 clones in total; about 77% of them show up just once. The top ten constitute roughly 9% of the sample.

The rearrangement joined TRBV4-3 to TRBJ2-5; the junction holds 8 bases that match TRBD1. The sequence was obtained from a woman aged 45-60 years with active or convalescent COVID-19. Source material: peripheral blood. The CDR3 region: CASSLETGEPQETQYF. The DNA sequence reads TGCGCCAGCAGCCTAGAGACAGGGGAACCCCAAGAGACCCAGTACTTC.